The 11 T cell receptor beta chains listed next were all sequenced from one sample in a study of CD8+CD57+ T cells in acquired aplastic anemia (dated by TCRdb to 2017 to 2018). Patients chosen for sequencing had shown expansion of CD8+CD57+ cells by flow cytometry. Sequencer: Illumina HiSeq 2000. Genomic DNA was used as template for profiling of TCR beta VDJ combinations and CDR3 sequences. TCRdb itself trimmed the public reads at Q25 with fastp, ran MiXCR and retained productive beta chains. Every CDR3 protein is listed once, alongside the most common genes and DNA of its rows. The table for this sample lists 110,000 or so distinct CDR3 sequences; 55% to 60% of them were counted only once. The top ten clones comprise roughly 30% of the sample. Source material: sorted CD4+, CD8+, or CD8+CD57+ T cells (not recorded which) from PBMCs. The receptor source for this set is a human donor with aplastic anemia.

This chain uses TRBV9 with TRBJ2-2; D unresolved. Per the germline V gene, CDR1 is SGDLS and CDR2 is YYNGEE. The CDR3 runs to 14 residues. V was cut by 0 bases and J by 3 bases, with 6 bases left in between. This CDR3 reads CASSVGGYTGELFF. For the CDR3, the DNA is TGTGCCAGCAGCGTAGGGGGATACACCGGGGAGCTGTTTTTT.

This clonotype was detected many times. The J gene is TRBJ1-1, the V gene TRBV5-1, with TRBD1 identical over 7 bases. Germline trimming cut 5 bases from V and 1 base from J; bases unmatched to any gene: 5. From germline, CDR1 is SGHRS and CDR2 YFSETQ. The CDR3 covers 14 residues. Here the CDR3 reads CASSTDRENTEAFF. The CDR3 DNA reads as TGCGCCAGCAGTACAGACAGGGAGAACACTGAAGCTTTCTTT.

The CDR3 DNA is TGTGCCAGCAGCTCGGTTGGACTAGCGGGCACAGATACGCAGTATTTT. Translated: CASSSVGLAGTDTQYF. The chain links TRBV7-3 to TRBJ2-3, with 10 nucleotides matching TRBD2. Germline trimming cut 4 bases from V and 1 base from J; bases unmatched to any gene: 5. Germline-derived CDR1 and CDR2 are SGHTA and FQGTGA. This CDR3 is 16 amino acids long.

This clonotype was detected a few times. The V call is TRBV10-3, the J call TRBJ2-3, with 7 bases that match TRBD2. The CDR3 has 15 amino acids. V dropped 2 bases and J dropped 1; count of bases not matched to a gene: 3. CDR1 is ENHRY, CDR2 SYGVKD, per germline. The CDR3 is CAISELTSGTDTQYF. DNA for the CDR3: TGTGCCATCAGTGAGCTTACTAGCGGCACAGATACGCAGTATTTT.

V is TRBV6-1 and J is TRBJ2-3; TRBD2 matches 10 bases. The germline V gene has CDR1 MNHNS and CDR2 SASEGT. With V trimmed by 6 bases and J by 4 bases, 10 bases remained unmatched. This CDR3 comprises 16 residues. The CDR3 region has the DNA TGTGCCAGCAGCTTCCCTCTAGCGGGAGAGGCAGATACGCAGTATTTT. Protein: CASSFPLAGEADTQYF.

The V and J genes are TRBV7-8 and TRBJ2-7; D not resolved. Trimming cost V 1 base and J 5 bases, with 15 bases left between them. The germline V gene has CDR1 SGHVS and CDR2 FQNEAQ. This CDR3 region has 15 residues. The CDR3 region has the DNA TGTGCCAGCAGCTTAGGTGGCGGAATCCTCCACGAGCAGTACTTC. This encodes CASSLGGGILHEQYF.

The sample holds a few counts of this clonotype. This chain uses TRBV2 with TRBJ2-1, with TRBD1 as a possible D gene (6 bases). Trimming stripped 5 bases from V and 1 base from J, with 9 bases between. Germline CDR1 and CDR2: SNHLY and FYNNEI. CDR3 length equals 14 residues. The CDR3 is CASSRDTSYNEQFF. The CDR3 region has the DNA TGTGCCAGCAGTAGGGACACATCCTACAATGAGCAGTTCTTC.

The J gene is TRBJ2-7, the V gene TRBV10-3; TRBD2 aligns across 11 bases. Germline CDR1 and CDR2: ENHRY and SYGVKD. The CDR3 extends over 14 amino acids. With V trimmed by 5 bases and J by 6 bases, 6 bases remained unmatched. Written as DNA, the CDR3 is TGTGCCATCAGTCCCTCTAGCGGGGGGATCGAGCAGTACTTC. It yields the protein CAISPSSGGIEQYF.

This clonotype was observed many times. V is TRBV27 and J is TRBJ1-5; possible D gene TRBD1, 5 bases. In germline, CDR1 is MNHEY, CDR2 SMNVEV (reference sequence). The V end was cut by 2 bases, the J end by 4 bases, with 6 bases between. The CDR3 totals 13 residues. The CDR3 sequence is CASSLGANQPQHF. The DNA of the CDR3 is TGTGCCAGCAGTTTAGGGGCTAATCAGCCCCAGCATTTT.

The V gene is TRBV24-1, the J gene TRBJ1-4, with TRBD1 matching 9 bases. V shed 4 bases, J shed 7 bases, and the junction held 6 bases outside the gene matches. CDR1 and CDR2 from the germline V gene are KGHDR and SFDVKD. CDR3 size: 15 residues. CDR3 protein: CATSDRGQGGEKLFF. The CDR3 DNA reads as TGTGCCACCAGTGACCGGGGACAGGGCGGTGAAAAACTGTTTTTT.

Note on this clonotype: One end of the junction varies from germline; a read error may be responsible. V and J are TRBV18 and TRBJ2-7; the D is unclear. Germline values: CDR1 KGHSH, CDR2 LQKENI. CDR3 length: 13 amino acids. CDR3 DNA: TGTACCAGCTCACCCAAGGGATGGGGCGAGCAGTACTTC. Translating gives CTSSPKGWGEQYF.